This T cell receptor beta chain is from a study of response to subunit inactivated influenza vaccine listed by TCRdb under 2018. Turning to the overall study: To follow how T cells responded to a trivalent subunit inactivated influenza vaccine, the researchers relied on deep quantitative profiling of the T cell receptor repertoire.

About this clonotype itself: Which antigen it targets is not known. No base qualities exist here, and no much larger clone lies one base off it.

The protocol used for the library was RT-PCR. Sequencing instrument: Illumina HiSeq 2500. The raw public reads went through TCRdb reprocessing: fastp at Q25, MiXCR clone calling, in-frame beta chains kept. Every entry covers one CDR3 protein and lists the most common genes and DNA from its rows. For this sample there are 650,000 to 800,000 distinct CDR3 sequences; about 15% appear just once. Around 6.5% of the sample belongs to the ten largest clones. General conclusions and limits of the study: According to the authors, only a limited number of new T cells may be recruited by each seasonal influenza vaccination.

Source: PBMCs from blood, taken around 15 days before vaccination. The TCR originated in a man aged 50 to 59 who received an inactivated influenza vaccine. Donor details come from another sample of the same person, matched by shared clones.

The bases are TGTGCCAGCAGTTTAGGGTTTGGGGCCTACGAGCAGTACTTC. Its translation reads: CASSLGFGAYEQYF. Recombination joined TRBV28 with TRBJ2-7, with no D gene named confidently. Spanning cysteine to phenylalanine, the CDR3 consists of 14 amino acids. Solely the CDR3 DNA is kept, with 42 bases framed from the first base. The germline V gene sets CDR1 to MDHEN and CDR2 to SYDVKM. Cut back by 2 bases and 2 bases, the V and J ends lie 10 bases apart.